This T cell receptor (beta chain) was profiled in a study of T cells in Graves' hyperthyroidism and ophthalmopathy. Amplification of TCR beta CDR3 regions was performed using RNA transcripts as template. HTBI primers were the set used in a first-round RT-PCR of the TCR CDR3. In TCRdb, the multiplex PCR reads were re-called with MiXCR into one record per CDR3 protein. The table has roughly 400,000 distinct CDR3 sequences, around 25% seen once; the top ten hold roughly 70%. The CDR3 contains 15 residues. After removal of 3 bases from V and 6 bases from J, the junction contained 4 bases not matched to a gene. CDR1 MNHNS and CDR2 SASEGT come from the germline V gene. Fresh peripheral blood, about 9.3 ml, yielded the PBMCs.

The sample taken for sequencing was blood. The TCR was taken from a man over 45 with Graves' hyperthyroidism. V and J are TRBV6-1 and TRBJ2-2, with 10 bases lining up with TRBD1. This CDR3 is CASSDWDRGSGELFF. CDR3 DNA sequence: TGTGCCAGCAGTGATTGGGACAGGGGCTCCGGGGAGCTGTTTTTT.